The clone carrying this T cell receptor (beta chain) turned up a few times. Its antigen is still unknown. These data are taken from a study of human T cells and chemical hapten exposure. Time point denoted: patch test 1, 2 weeks after DPC sensitization. Sample treatment: therapeutic diphenylcyclopropenone sensitization with weekly scalp DPC. V lost 3 bases to trimming and J lost 0 bases, with 28 bases between them. This CDR3 contains 21 residues. The germline V gene has CDR1 ENHRY and CDR2 SYGVKD. Separate cDNA molecules received unique molecular identifiers, which the library attached to them. Using its own MiXCR run on the RACE reads, TCRdb lists one record per CDR3 protein. The table lists roughly 86,000 distinct CDR3 sequences, under 12% of them singletons. Study-wide results and caveats: Patch test score was positively correlated with the counts of TCRs that had expanded at PT1.

The input for sequencing was whole blood, taken in connection with sensitization to the hapten diphenylcyclopropenone (DPC). The chain recombines TRBV10-3 with TRBJ2-3; D perhaps matches TRBD1 (5 bases). The receptor comes from a man aged 40-49 years with alopecia areata. Some clones in this sample may be carry-over from other donors' samples. In DNA form, the CDR3 reads TGTGCCATCAGTGACGGAACGATCGGCACCCGATGGGGCATGAGCACAGATACGCAGTATTTT. This gives the protein CAISDGTIGTRWGMSTDTQYF.